The 2 T cell receptor beta chains given below trace back to one sample, sequenced in a study of CD8 T cells in Susac syndrome. Random-hexamer reverse transcription was applied to roughly 0.45 to 1 ug RNA. Using its own MiXCR run on the immunoSEQ multiplex PCR reads, TCRdb lists one record per CDR3 protein. The sample has roughly 190,000 distinct CDR3 sequences, approximately 95% seen once. Sequencing was performed on CD8+ T cells from PBMCs. These receptors were obtained from a human donor with Susac syndrome.

This CDR3 reads CATSREGSTEAFF. In nucleotides, the CDR3 is TGTGCCACCAGCAGAGAAGGTTCCACTGAAGCTTTCTTT. The chain is built from TRBV15 and TRBJ1-1, with D uncertain. V lost 0 bases to trimming and J lost 4 bases, with 6 bases between them. The CDR3 extends over 13 amino acids. Looked up from germline, CDR1 is LNHNV and CDR2 is YYDKDF (reference sequence).

The chain couples TRBV11-2 to TRBJ1-2; D gene uncertain. The CDR3 consists of 17 residues. The germline gives CDR1 SGHAT, CDR2 FQNNGV. Deletions cut 3 bases from V and 5 bases from J, with 22 bases between. DNA for the CDR3: TGTGCCAGCAGCTTTACTCCCCTAGGGAAGGTTGGGTATGGCTACACCTTC. Its protein product is CASSFTPLGKVGYGYTF.